This T cell receptor beta chain was observed in a study of monozygotic twins with inflammatory bowel disease. Study results and caveats: Especially where disease activity was present, IBD patients had fewer clonotypes in common with others than healthy twins did. Inverse Simpson values showed less TCRbeta diversity in IBD patients than in their healthy co-twins.

About this clonotype: Its antigen remains unidentified.

One entry per CDR3 protein, without DNA, is what TCRdb gives after re-calling the 5' RACE reads. The sample data list about 160,000 distinct CDR3 sequences. It was from whole blood, with no T cell sorting, that total RNA was isolated. The CDR3 is 13 residues long. This sequence originates from a human donor with ulcerative colitis or Crohn's disease, or a healthy co-twin of an affected twin (not recorded which). V gene TRBV12-3 or TRBV12-4 combines with J gene TRBJ1-5. The sequenced material came from blood. CDR3 sequence: CASSFQDNQPQHF.